The subject of this entry is one TCR beta chain. The assay was immunoSEQ multiplex PCR, and TCRdb's table has in-frame clones only and misses some. The sample consists of more than 100,000 clones, 85% to 95% of them appearing once. These data belong to a study of OX40 agonist ivuxolimab in advanced cancers. Study information: The drug used for patients, ivuxolimab, was an agonistic anti-OX40 (CD134) antibody. Patients were infused with ivuxolimab every 2 weeks at 0.01 to 10 mg/kg.

Patients had blood sampled at baseline and again on cycle 4 day 1 and cycle 7 day 1. Trimming at V came to 5 bases and at J to 3 bases, leaving 8 bases not matched to a gene. The CDR3 runs 15 residues. Germline V CDR1 and CDR2: SGHTA, FQGNSA. The source is an adult with an advanced solid tumor such as melanoma, head and neck, liver or kidney cancer. The genes are TRBV7-2 and TRBJ2-3; 7 nucleotides agree with TRBD2. Here the sequenced sample was CD4+ or CD8+ T cells sorted from blood, taken in a trial of the OX40 agonist ivuxolimab. The CDR3 protein is CASSPKRDQTDTQYF. The CDR3 nucleotides are TGTGCCAGCAGCCCAAAGCGGGATCAGACAGATACGCAGTATTTT. Using reference TRBV7-2 and TRBJ2-3 for the parts outside the CDR3, the full variable domain is GAGVSQSPSNKVTEKGKDVELRCDPISGHTALYWYRQSLGQGLEFLIYFQGNSAPDKSGLPSDRFSAERTGGSVSTLTIQRTQQEDSAVYLCASSPKRDQTDTQYFGPGTRLTVL.